These 24 T cell receptor beta chains came from one sample sequenced in a study of T cell clonality in common variable immunodeficiency. Repertoires were generated with immunoSEQ multiplex PCR, while TCRdb's copy carries only in-frame clones and drops some. The sample is made up of tens of thousands of clones, none counted only once. Sequenced material: peripheral blood mononuclear cells. Receptors were obtained from a person between 18 and 75 years old in good health.

By share of the sample, this clone is medium-sized. Sequencing ends 3 residues short of the CDR3 end; the germline J gene provides the rest. The genes are TRBV7-3 and TRBJ2-3; possible D gene TRBD2, 6 bases. This CDR3 spans 15 amino acids. Trimming took off 2 bases at V and 1 base at J, with 10 bases between the two ends. In germline, CDR1 is SGHTA, CDR2 FQGTGA. The sequenced CDR3 bases are TGTGCCAGCAGCTTACAAGGCGGGGGCACAGATACG. This encodes CASSLQGGGTDT. The entire CDR3 is CASSLQGGGTDTQYF.

This clone was counted ten times or more. The read falls 3 residues short of the CDR3 end, and the missing part is taken from the germline J gene. V and J are TRBV6-1 and TRBJ1-2; the match to TRBD1 covers 9 bases. Looked up from germline, CDR1 is MNHNS and CDR2 is SASEGT. The CDR3 has 14 amino acids. Here the CDR3 reads CASSESGQGGGYTF. The CDR3 bases that were read are TGTGCCAGCAGTGAGTCGGGACAGGGCGGCGGC.

This clone was observed many times. The read finishes 3 residues shy of the CDR3 end, and the germline J gene is used to complete it. This sequence joins TRBV6-1 and TRBJ1-1; D ambiguous. In germline, CDR1 is MNHNS, CDR2 SASEGT. This CDR3 region has 14 residues. The ends were cut back, 2 bases at V and 3 bases at J, with 10 bases in the middle. The part of the CDR3 DNA that was read is TGTGCCAGCAGTGAATCGCATAGGGACACTGAA. It codes for CASSESHRDTE. The CDR3 reads in full as CASSESHRDTEAFF.

This clone has at least ten counts. The CDR3 is cut off 3 residues early in the read; its end comes from the germline J gene. The J gene is TRBJ2-2, the V gene TRBV10-3; TRBD2 aligns across 11 bases. The CDR3 is 16 amino acids. The germline gives CDR1 ENHRY, CDR2 SYGVKD. V was clipped by 5 bases and J by 3 bases; unmatched bases: 5. The CDR3 sequence: CAISLSGGADTGELFF. CDR3 DNA, as far as it was read: TGTGCCATCAGTCTTAGCGGGGGGGCCGACACCGGGGAG.

This clone was recorded many times. The CDR3 extends 3 residues past the end of the read, so its final part is completed from the germline J gene. The V and J genes are TRBV6-1 and TRBJ1-5; maybe TRBD1 (6 bases). Germline assignment: CDR1 MNHNS and CDR2 SASEGT. Trimming pared 1 base from V and 1 base from J, leaving 11 bases between. The CDR3 has 16 residues. CDR3 amino acids: CASSEEGRGSNQPQHF. Incomplete CDR3 DNA: TGTGCCAGCAGTGAAGAGGGCAGGGGAAGCAATCAGCCC.

This clone was seen ten or more times. The missing CDR3 end, 3 residues past where the read stops, is filled in from the germline J gene. The chain is built from TRBV11-3 and TRBJ2-1; 8 bases map to TRBD2. The germline V gene has CDR1 SGHNT and CDR2 YENEEA. The CDR3 covers 15 residues. Trimming cost V 1 base and J 8 bases; bases outside gene matches: 7. Incomplete CDR3 DNA: TGTGCCAGCAGCTTAGGGGGACTAGGATCACATGAG. It specifies CASSLGGLGSHE. The entire CDR3 reads CASSLGGLGSHEQFF.

This clone was recorded many times. The missing CDR3 end, 3 residues past where the read stops, is filled in from the germline J gene. This chain links TRBV4-2 with TRBJ1-2, with TRBD1 as a possible D gene (5 bases). Trimming left V 4 bases short and J 1 base short, with 13 bases between. In germline, CDR1 is LGHNA, CDR2 YNFKEQ. The CDR3 is 15 amino acids. The sequenced part of the CDR3 DNA is TGTGCCAGCAGCCCCGGGAGGGGTCATAACTATGGC. It specifies CASSPGRGHNYG. The full CDR3 is CASSPGRGHNYGYTF.

This clone has more than one count but fewer than ten. The CDR3 protein is CASSLAFGGQGAPETQYF. The sequenced part of the CDR3 DNA is TGTGCCAGCAGCTTAGCCTTCGGGGGACAGGGGGCGCCGGAGACC. This chain uses TRBV7-2 with TRBJ2-5, with 12 bases identical to TRBD1. The CDR3 end falls 3 residues outside the read, so it is completed with the germline J gene. The CDR3 has 18 residues. Germline V gives CDR1 SGHTA, CDR2 FQGNSA. The ends lost 0 bases at V and 5 bases at J; junction bases unmatched: 10.

The table lists this clone with many counts. Read data end 3 residues before the CDR3 end; the end is taken from the germline J gene. This chain uses TRBV30 with TRBJ1-1; a weak D match, TRBD1 (5 bases). CDR3 length equals 14 residues. Germline values: CDR1 GTSNPN, CDR2 SVGIG (reference sequence). Trimming stripped 5 bases from V and 0 bases from J, with 13 bases between. The CDR3: CAWGYGHLNTEAFF. The DNA read from the CDR3 is TGTGCCTGGGGTTACGGACACCTGAACACTGAA.

This clone has a count of ten or more. The CDR3 end lies 3 residues beyond the end of the read and is filled in from the germline J gene. The chain recombines TRBV12-3 or TRBV12-4 with TRBJ2-1; 7 bases match TRBD2. CDR3 size: 13 residues. J was trimmed by 0 bases and V by 11 bases; bases with no gene match: 4. CDR3 DNA, as far as it was read: TGTGCCGGGGGGGTAAGCTCCTACAATGAG. It specifies CAGGVSSYNE. The CDR3 reads in full as CAGGVSSYNEQFF.

In its sample, this clone was seen many times. The read ends 3 residues early relative to the CDR3; the germline J gene fills the gap. The same CDR3 can be traced to other DNA sequences in this sample. The chain employs TRBV5-1 and TRBJ2-5, with a weak D call TRBD2 (5 bases). Germline V gene sequence: CDR1 SGHRS, CDR2 YFSETQ. CDR3 length equals 13 residues. Trimming took 4 bases from V and 2 from J, leaving 9 bases between them. This CDR3 is CASSGGLQETQYF. CDR3 DNA, as far as it was read: TGCGCCAGCAGCGGAGGACTGCAAGAGACC.

Ten or more counts support this clone. Read sequence stops 3 residues before the CDR3 end, and the germline J gene provides the missing end. This chain connects TRBV18 to TRBJ1-1, with 7 bases matching TRBD1. V shed 3 bases, J shed 4 bases, and the junction held 8 bases outside the gene matches. The CDR3 contains 15 residues. The germline CDR1 and CDR2 sequences are KGHSH and LQKENI. The CDR3 bases that were read are TGTGCCAGCTCACCTCCAACAGGGGTCAGCACTGAA. It translates to CASSPPTGVSTE. The whole CDR3 is CASSPPTGVSTEAFF. Full variable domain (missing parts from reference TRBV18 and TRBJ1-1): NAGVMQNPRHLVRRRGQEARLRCSPMKGHSHVYWYRQLPEEGLKFMVYLQKENIIDESGMPKERFSAEFPKEGPSILRIQQVVRGDSAAYFCASSPPTGVSTEAFFGQGTRLTVV.

This clone came up a few times. The CDR3 end lies 3 residues beyond the end of the read and is filled in from the germline J gene. This chain uses TRBV11-3 with TRBJ1-3; no reliable D call. This CDR3 is built from 14 residues. Trimming cost V 1 base and J 2 bases, with 6 bases left between them. From germline, CDR1 is SGHNT and CDR2 YENEEA. Incomplete CDR3 DNA: TGTGCCAGCAGCTTAGGCGGGGCTGGAAACACC. Protein: CASSLGGAGNT. The full CDR3 sequence reads CASSLGGAGNTIYF.

This clone has ten or more counts. The part of the CDR3 DNA that was read is TGTGCCAGCAGCGTTTCTAGCCGGGAGACC. It encodes CASSVSSRET. The complete CDR3 reads CASSVSSRETQYF. V gene TRBV9 combines with J gene TRBJ2-5; perhaps TRBD2 as D (5 bases). The CDR3 extends 3 residues past the end of the read, so its final part is completed from the germline J gene. Per the germline V gene, CDR1 is SGDLS and CDR2 is YYNGEE. This CDR3 has 13 residues. The ends were cut back, 2 bases at V and 5 bases at J, with 10 bases in the middle.

In the case of this clone: Read coverage stops 3 residues before the CDR3 terminus; the germline J gene supplies the remainder. The chain is built from TRBV20-1 and TRBJ2-1, with TRBD2 matching over 11 bases. Germline values: CDR1 DFQATT, CDR2 SNEGSKA (reference sequence). With 0 bases clipped from V and 4 bases from J, the junction kept 14 bases outside the gene matches. The length of the CDR3 is 19 residues. The CDR3 DNA, read in part, is TGCAGTGCTAGAGACCCCCTAGCGGGGGGCGGGATGGGGTACAATGAG. Translating gives CSARDPLAGGGMGYNE. The complete CDR3 sequence is CSARDPLAGGGMGYNEQFF.

There are many counts of this clone. The read comes to an end 3 residues before the CDR3 does, leaving the germline J gene to fill in the end. This chain links TRBV18 with TRBJ2-5, with 15 nucleotides matching TRBD2. This CDR3 has 15 amino acids. V lost 4 bases to trimming and J lost 3 bases; unmatched junction nucleotides: 0. Germline CDR1 is KGHSH and CDR2 is LQKENI. CDR3 bases read: TGTGCCAGCTCACGGACTAGCGGGAGGGAAGAGACC. Protein product: CASSRTSGREET. The full-length CDR3 reads as CASSRTSGREETQYF.

At least ten counts were recorded for this clone. The read is 3 residues too short to cover the CDR3 end, so that end is filled in from the germline J gene. The J gene is TRBJ1-1, the V gene TRBV10-3; 8 bases line up with TRBD1. Looked up from germline, CDR1 is ENHRY and CDR2 is SYGVKD. V dropped 4 bases and J dropped 0; count of bases not matched to a gene: 1. The CDR3 is 14 amino acids. The sequenced part of the CDR3 DNA is TGTGCCATCAGTGGACAGGGGATGAACACTGAA. Translation: CAISGQGMNTE. The complete CDR3 reads CAISGQGMNTEAFF.

This clone occurred many times. The read ends 3 residues shy of where the CDR3 ends; the end is completed using the germline J gene. The V gene is TRBV19, the J gene TRBJ2-7, with TRBD1 matching over 12 bases. Losses at the gene ends were 6 bases for V and 6 bases for J; bases not matched to a gene: 9. The CDR3 loop spans 15 amino acids. Germline CDR1 and CDR2: LNHDA and SQIVND (reference sequence). The CDR3 spells CASSDPGQGAGEQYF. The DNA read from the CDR3 is TGTGCCAGTAGCGATCCGGGACAGGGGGCTGGCGAG.

The sample holds many counts of this clone. The CDR3 end falls 3 residues outside the read, so it is completed with the germline J gene. J is TRBJ1-5 and V is TRBV5-1; D gene uncertain. The V end lost 0 bases, the J end lost 5 bases, and 9 bases lay between the germline ends. The CDR3 covers 14 residues. Germline CDR1 SGHRS, CDR2 YFSETQ. The CDR3 here is CASSLEGLHQPQHF. The CDR3 bases that were read are TGCGCCAGCAGCTTGGAAGGACTACATCAGCCC.

At least ten counts were recorded for this clone. The sequenced fragment ends 3 residues before the CDR3 boundary, so the rest is inferred from the germline J gene. The chain couples TRBV18 to TRBJ2-2, with D possibly being TRBD2 (7 bases). V lost 4 bases and J 3 bases, leaving 15 bases between the germline ends. The V gene's germline CDR1 is KGHSH and CDR2 LQKENI. The CDR3 spans 16 residues. Partial CDR3 DNA: TGTGCCAGCTCACGCGCAACAGGGAGGGACACCGGGGAG. Translating gives CASSRATGRDTGE. The whole CDR3 sequence reads CASSRATGRDTGELFF.

Ten or more counts support this clone. Sequencing ends 3 residues short of the CDR3 end; the germline J gene provides the rest. The chain recombines TRBV6-2 or TRBV6-3 with TRBJ2-7; a possible D gene is TRBD1 (6 bases). This CDR3 is built from 14 residues. CDR1 and CDR2 from the germline V gene are MNHEY and SVGEGT. V was clipped by 4 bases and J by 5 bases, with 15 bases between them. CDR3 bases read: TGTGCCAGCAGTTCCCGTATAGGGGGAGACGAG. This encodes CASSSRIGGDE. The entire CDR3 reads CASSSRIGGDEQYF.

CDR3 sequence reads: CASTPTGANGQYF. Incomplete CDR3 DNA: TGTGCCAGTACCCCGACAGGGGCTAATGGT. The chain combines TRBV19 with TRBJ2-4; 8 nucleotides agree with TRBD1. The read ends 3 residues shy of where the CDR3 ends; the end is completed using the germline J gene. The CDR3 runs 13 residues. CDR1 is LNHDA and CDR2 is SQIVND in the germline V gene (reference sequence).

This clone has at least ten counts. The read finishes 3 residues shy of the CDR3 end, and the germline J gene is used to complete it. V is TRBV2 and J is TRBJ1-3, with TRBD1 identical over 7 bases. The CDR3 loop spans 16 amino acids. The V gene's germline CDR1 is SNHLY and CDR2 FYNNEI. J gave up 0 bases and V 6 bases, and 8 bases lay outside the gene matches. Partial CDR3 DNA: TGTGCCAGCAGCGTAAACAGGGGTCTCTCTGGAAACACC. This encodes CASSVNRGLSGNT. The full CDR3 protein reads CASSVNRGLSGNTIYF.

In the case of this clone: The read terminates 3 residues ahead of where the CDR3 ends, so the germline J gene completes it. V is TRBV11-2 and J is TRBJ2-7; 7 bases match TRBD1. Germline trimming cut 5 bases from V and 5 bases from J; bases unmatched to any gene: 9. This CDR3 comprises 14 residues. Per the germline V gene, CDR1 is SGHAT and CDR2 is FQNNGV. The CDR3 here is CASSPPRQGNEQYF. The sequenced CDR3 bases are TGTGCCAGCAGCCCCCCCCGACAGGGCAACGAG.